These 7 T cell receptor beta chains came from one sample sequenced in a study of CD8 T cells in ankylosing spondylitis. TCRdb analysed the 5' RACE reads with MiXCR anew, one entry per CDR3 protein. The sample carries over 200,000 distinct CDR3 sequences, roughly 10% recorded once. The sequenced material came from blood, either unsorted or a sorted T cell fraction (not recorded which). Every receptor here comes from a male donor with ankylosing spondylitis or in good health (not recorded which).

Only a few counts were recorded for this clonotype. J is TRBJ2-1 and V is TRBV5-5, with 11 bases aligning to TRBD2. CDR1 SGHKS and CDR2 YYEKEE come from the germline V gene (reference sequence). The CDR3 sequence is 18 residues long. Germline trimming cut 0 bases from V and 10 bases from J; bases unmatched to any gene: 15. The CDR3 DNA follows: TGTGCCAGCAGCTTGGGGCTAGCGGGGGGTCCTCCCGATAGCGAGCAGTTCTTC. The encoded protein is CASSLGLAGGPPDSEQFF. Combining the CDR3 with reference TRBV5-5 and TRBJ2-1 gives the whole variable domain DAGVTQSPTHLIKTRGQQVTLRCSPISGHKSVSWYQQVLGQGPQFIFQYYEKEERGRGNFPDRFSARQFPNYSSELNVNALLLGDSALYLCASSLGLAGGPPDSEQFFGPGTRLTVL.

This clonotype showed up many times. The CDR3 region is CASSLPGQYVEQYF. In nucleotides, the CDR3 is TGTGCCAGCAGCTTACCGGGACAGTATGTCGAGCAGTACTTC. The chain carries TRBV5-6 and TRBJ2-7; 7 nucleotides line up with TRBD1. The V gene's germline CDR1 is SGHDT and CDR2 YYEEEE. Germline trimming cut 2 bases from V and 6 bases from J; bases unmatched to any gene: 8. This CDR3 has 14 amino acids.

This clonotype was recorded only once. The chain recombines TRBV5-5 with TRBJ1-2; the match to TRBD1 covers 7 bases. The junction had 9 bases not matched to a gene; V was cut back by 4 bases and J by 0 bases. CDR1 and CDR2 (germline): SGHKS, YYEKEE (reference sequence). This CDR3 region has 16 residues. CDR3 nucleotides: TGTGCCAGCAGCCCTGGGACAGTCTCTTCTAACTATGGCTACACCTTC. Residues: CASSPGTVSSNYGYTF.

This clonotype was found many times. The chain couples TRBV12-3 or TRBV12-4 to TRBJ2-2; 7 nucleotides match TRBD1. There are 11 residues in the CDR3. Trimming at V came to 5 bases and at J to 14 bases, leaving 5 bases not matched to a gene. The CDR3 loop reads CASSARDRLFF. In nucleotides, the CDR3 is TGTGCCAGCAGTGCCCGGGACAGACTGTTTTTT.

This clonotype was seen at least ten times. V is TRBV29-1 and J is TRBJ2-5; TRBD1 matches 8 bases. The CDR3 has 13 residues. The V and J ends lost 6 bases and 3 bases, in that order; junction bases with no gene match: 6. The germline V gene encodes CDR1 SQVTM and CDR2 ANQGSEA. DNA of the CDR3: TGCAGCGTAGAAATGACAGGGGAAGAGACCCAGTACTTC. Protein product: CSVEMTGEETQYF.

The chain uses TRBV12-3 or TRBV12-4 and TRBJ2-7, with 12 bases aligning to TRBD1. The CDR3 is made up of 14 amino acids. Trimming at V came to 6 bases and at J to 4 bases, leaving 4 bases not matched to a gene. CDR3 amino acids: CASRGTGGEYEQYF. For the CDR3, the DNA is TGTGCCAGCAGGGGGACAGGGGGCGAATACGAGCAGTACTTC.

The rearrangement joins TRBV5-6 to TRBJ2-2; D is unclear. V was clipped by 4 bases and J by 2 bases, with 6 bases between them. The CDR3 runs 13 residues. The germline V gene encodes CDR1 SGHDT and CDR2 YYEEEE. The CDR3 loop reads CASSAINTGELFF. The CDR3 coding sequence is TGTGCCAGCAGCGCGATAAACACCGGGGAGCTGTTTTTT.